Listed below are T cell receptor beta chains from one sample, sequenced in a study of T cell responses to AZD1222 COVID-19 vaccine. Libraries were prepared by immunoSEQ multiplex PCR; TCRdb keeps only in-frame clonotypes and omits some of them. The sample holds some 180,000 clones, around 90% seen once. The specimen was peripheral blood, collected 28 days after the second AZD1222 dose. All receptors derive from an adult who received the AZD1222 COVID-19 vaccine. Each CDR3 is given with its conserved first and last residue. The order of the fields is J gene, D gene, clone size, V gene, CDR3 DNA, CDR3 protein. D genes are given only for firm matches. Rows may omit the clone size; those that give it use once, few, many or a size class.

TRBJ2-7 | NA | NA | TRBV7-9 | TGTGCCAGCCATGGGGATGCCTACGAGCAGTACTTC | CASHGDAYEQYF
TRBJ1-5 | TRBD1 | NA | TRBV18 | TGTGCCAGCTCACCAGAACAGGGGAATCAGCCCCAGCATTTT | CASSPEQGNQPQHF
TRBJ1-4 | NA | NA | TRBV18 | TGTGCCAGCTCCCAGGCCGTAGTCTCCCAAGGCAATGAAAAACTGTTTTTT | CASSQAVVSQGNEKLFF
TRBJ2-2 | NA | NA | TRBV11-2 | TGTGCCAGCAGCTTAGAGGAGGGATGGACCGGGGAGCTGTTTTTT | CASSLEEGWTGELFF
TRBJ2-6 | TRBD2 | NA | TRBV5-6 | TGTGCCAGCAGCTTGAGGGGACTAGCGGTCTCTGGGGCCAACGTCCTGACTTTC | CASSLRGLAVSGANVLTF
TRBJ2-3 | NA | NA | TRBV19 | TGTGCCAGTAGTCGCCCCTCCCTGGATACGCAGTATTTT | CASSRPSLDTQYF
TRBJ2-7 | TRBD2 | NA | TRBV2 | TGTGCCAGCAGGGCTAGCGGGAGTTTTTACGAGCAGTACTTC | CASRASGSFYEQYF
TRBJ1-2 | TRBD1 | NA | TRBV2 | TGTGCCAGCAGCTCGACAGGGGGTGGCTATGGCTACACCTTC | CASSSTGGGYGYTF
TRBJ2-7 | TRBD1 | NA | TRBV24-1 | TGTGCCACCAGTGATCCGACAGGGGGGCTTTACGAGCAGTACTTC | CATSDPTGGLYEQYF
TRBJ1-5 | NA | NA | TRBV3-1/TRBV3-2 | TGTGCCAGCAGCCCTAGGACGGGGAATCAGCCCCAGCATTTT | CASSPRTGNQPQHF
TRBJ2-1 | TRBD2 | NA | TRBV24-1 | TGTGCCACCAGTTCGACTAGCGGGAGGGTGGTTGAGCAGTTCTTC | CATSSTSGRVVEQFF
TRBJ2-3 | NA | NA | TRBV5-6 | TGTGCCAGCAGCCCAGTTTACCTGGATACGCAGTATTTT | CASSPVYLDTQYF
TRBJ2-5 | NA | NA | TRBV7-2 | TGTGCCAGCAGCTTCGGGTTTGAGACCCAGTACTTC | CASSFGFETQYF
TRBJ2-7 | TRBD2 | once | TRBV28 | TGTGCCAGCAGGGGGACTAGCGGGAGCAACGAGCAGTACTTC | CASRGTSGSNEQYF
TRBJ1-3 | TRBD1 | NA | TRBV6-4 | TGTGCCAGCACCAGGACAGGGCGACTATTCACCATATATTTT | CASTRTGRLFTIYF
TRBJ1-3 | NA | NA | TRBV5-1 | TGCGCCAGCAGCTTAGACACCTCTGGAAACACCATATATTTT | CASSLDTSGNTIYF
TRBJ1-1 | NA | NA | TRBV30 | TGTGCCTGGAGTTTGAAACAGGGTATTACTGAAGCTTTCTTT | CAWSLKQGITEAFF
TRBJ1-2 | NA | NA | TRBV4-1 | TGCGCCAGCAGCCAAATCAGCCGGACAGACTACGGCTACACCTTC | CASSQISRTDYGYTF
TRBJ1-1 | TRBD1 | NA | TRBV24-1 | TGTGCCACCAGGTCGGGACAGGGGATGAACACTGAAGCTTTCTTT | CATRSGQGMNTEAFF
TRBJ1-4 | NA | NA | TRBV29-1 | TGCAGCGTTGGTTCGGGGGGCGGGCATGAAAAACTGTTTTTT | CSVGSGGGHEKLFF
TRBJ1-2 | NA | NA | TRBV5-1 | TGCGCCAGCAGCTTGGATTCGGCACCCCCCGGCTACACCTTC | CASSLDSAPPGYTF
TRBJ1-2 | TRBD1 | NA | TRBV2 | TGTGCCAGCAGAGTGATATGGACAGGGGGCCAGTTGGGACATGGCTACACCTTC | CASRVIWTGGQLGHGYTF
TRBJ2-5 | NA | NA | TRBV12-3/TRBV12-4 | TGTGCCAGCTCAGGGCTCCGGGAGACCCAGTACTTC | CASSGLRETQYF
TRBJ1-1 | NA | NA | TRBV27 | TGTGCCAGCAACCCTGCCGGGCGGAACACTGAAGCTTTCTTT | CASNPAGRNTEAFF
TRBJ2-1 | TRBD2 | NA | TRBV28 | TGTGCCAGCAGCCTTATTAGCGGGAGCTCCTACAATGAGCAGTTCTTC | CASSLISGSSYNEQFF
TRBJ2-1 | NA | NA | TRBV9 | TGTGCCAGCAGCGCGCGAGGGTCTAATCCGAATGAGCAGTTCTTC | CASSARGSNPNEQFF
TRBJ2-1 | NA | NA | TRBV4-3 | TGCGCCAGCAGCCAAGATAGAACTATCGGCGATGAGCAGTTCTTC | CASSQDRTIGDEQFF
TRBJ2-1 | TRBD1 | NA | TRBV19 | TGTGCCAGTAGTATAGGGGACAGAATGTACAATGAGCAGTTCTTC | CASSIGDRMYNEQFF
TRBJ1-6 | NA | once | TRBV5-8 | TGTGCCAGCAGCCCCCGGCGGGGGGGAGACCCAGTGCTCCATTCACCCCTCCACTTT | CASSPRRGGDPVLHSPLHF
TRBJ1-1 | NA | once | TRBV19 | TGTGCCAGTAACGTGCCCCCAGGCGAGAACACTGAAGCTTTCTTT | CASNVPPGENTEAFF
TRBJ1-2 | TRBD1 | NA | TRBV6-6 | TGTGCCAGCAGTTTTCCTCCGGGACAGGGAGGAGGCTACACCTTC | CASSFPPGQGGGYTF
TRBJ1-3 | NA | NA | TRBV25-1 | TGTGCCAGCAGTGCGTACAGGGAGCACGGGGGAAACACCATATATTTT | CASSAYREHGGNTIYF
TRBJ1-4 | NA | NA | TRBV3-1/TRBV3-2 | TGTGCCAGCAGCCCCAGCTTCGGAGGTGAAAAACTGTTTTTT | CASSPSFGGEKLFF
TRBJ1-2 | NA | NA | TRBV19 | TGTGCCAGTAGTATAGGGCAGACCGTGAACTATGGCTACACCTTC | CASSIGQTVNYGYTF
TRBJ1-5 | NA | NA | TRBV6-5 | TGTGCCAGCAGTCCCGACCACTATCAGCCCCAGCATTTT | CASSPDHYQPQHF
TRBJ2-7 | TRBD1 | NA | TRBV11-2 | TGTGCCAGCAGCCCCCCCTTGACAGGGGAGACCTACGAGCAGTACTTC | CASSPPLTGETYEQYF